This is a list of T cell receptor beta chains from one sample in a study of CD8 T cells in Susac syndrome. MiXCR was run by TCRdb on the immunoSEQ multiplex PCR reads, yielding one entry per CDR3 protein. The sample lists 300,000 or so distinct CDR3 sequences; about 91% were seen once. Sequencing was done on a sample of CD4+ T cells from PBMCs. Source of these receptors: a human donor with multiple sclerosis. Each CDR3 is given with its conserved first and last residue.

CDR3aa: CASSPAGRGNYGYTF
v_gene: TRBV12-3/TRBV12-4

CDR3aa: CASSFLQGGNTEAFF
v_gene: TRBV12-3/TRBV12-4

CDR3aa: CASSEGTTPSKQYF
v_gene: TRBV10-1

CDR3aa: CASSPTGGYTDTQYF
v_gene: TRBV7-3

CDR3aa: CSVGESYEQYF
v_gene: TRBV29-1

CDR3aa: CASSVAPRKSETQYF
v_gene: TRBV9

CDR3aa: CASSLEGGTGNTIYF
v_gene: TRBV5-1

CDR3aa: CASSLYHEQYF
v_gene: TRBV7-2

CDR3aa: CASSLAGAVDTQYF
v_gene: TRBV5-1

CDR3aa: CASTTGQRYTDTQYF
v_gene: TRBV9

CDR3aa: CASSEWDTGSSTDTQYF
v_gene: TRBV6-1

CDR3aa: CASSATGTQATEAFF
v_gene: TRBV13

CDR3aa: CASSPLTTHRFSITNTEAFF
v_gene: TRBV11-2

CDR3aa: CSVGGTASYEQYF
v_gene: TRBV29-1

CDR3aa: CASRVQGAMSTDTQYF
v_gene: TRBV28

CDR3aa: CASSMRTSPTPYNEQFF
v_gene: TRBV7-3

CDR3aa: CASSLATAGELFF
v_gene: TRBV7-2

CDR3aa: CASRSGSRENTQYF
v_gene: TRBV12-3/TRBV12-4

CDR3aa: CASSVSPAEQYF
v_gene: TRBV2

CDR3aa: CASSQDLVYGYTF
v_gene: TRBV4-2

CDR3aa: CASSPSGLGTDTQYF
v_gene: TRBV11-2

CDR3aa: CASRASGRWGADTQYF
v_gene: TRBV6-1

CDR3aa: CASNSRWAGAGNGDYNEQFF
v_gene: TRBV5-6

CDR3aa: CASSQEEGSGANVLTF
v_gene: TRBV3-1

CDR3aa: CASSFNGGETQYF
v_gene: TRBV12-3/TRBV12-4

CDR3aa: CASKAGRLNTGELFF
v_gene: TRBV7-8

CDR3aa: CAWSFGSSGELFF
v_gene: TRBV30

CDR3aa: CASSRIPNTGELFF
v_gene: TRBV7-3

CDR3aa: CASSPRQAISYEQYF
v_gene: TRBV12-3/TRBV12-4

CDR3aa: CASSSLRDTGYGYTF
v_gene: TRBV5-6

CDR3aa: CASSWHGQGRSGNTIYF
v_gene: TRBV3-1

CDR3aa: CAWTPGQGEKGYTF
v_gene: TRBV30

CDR3aa: CASSLGTGPPAFF
v_gene: TRBV7-9

CDR3aa: CASSYSPGLAAYF
v_gene: TRBV6-2/TRBV6-3

CDR3aa: CASSPLKVGGPQHF
v_gene: TRBV2

CDR3aa: CASSQPLLSGTGANEQFF
v_gene: TRBV4-1

CDR3aa: CASSLAGVPAYNEQFF
v_gene: TRBV7-9

CDR3aa: CASSQDRRSNQPQHF
v_gene: TRBV3-1

CDR3aa: CASSRLAGVRKQETQYF
v_gene: TRBV4-1

CDR3aa: CAWKKAGGVNEQFF
v_gene: TRBV30

CDR3aa: CSASSRTFLANYGYTF
v_gene: TRBV20-1

CDR3aa: CASRARAGVNEQYF
v_gene: TRBV19

CDR3aa: CASRGQAPYGYTF
v_gene: TRBV12-3/TRBV12-4

CDR3aa: CASSDLTGRLNYGYTF
v_gene: TRBV6-1

CDR3aa: CASSQARLAGSLNTGELFF
v_gene: TRBV4-3

CDR3aa: CASSHPGPRPPETQYF
v_gene: TRBV7-9

CDR3aa: CASSASLRSAGGSDQYF
v_gene: TRBV2

CDR3aa: CSVGLAGGSIPFF
v_gene: TRBV29-1

CDR3aa: CASSPSGDRGLGYTF
v_gene: TRBV18

CDR3aa: CAWGGKGANPRYGYTF
v_gene: TRBV30

CDR3aa: CASSTHRQGSIQYF
v_gene: TRBV19

CDR3aa: CASRHLDSQSYEQYF
v_gene: TRBV2

CDR3aa: CASTIGTGQAGYTF
v_gene: TRBV6-5

CDR3aa: CAWSLRQGYGYTF
v_gene: TRBV30

CDR3aa: CAWRAEWDSPLHF
v_gene: TRBV30

CDR3aa: CASSRTSGRTNEQFF
v_gene: TRBV6-5

CDR3aa: CASTGRSGRNGEQFF
v_gene: TRBV2

CDR3aa: CASSQEANTEAFF
v_gene: TRBV2